These 10 T cell receptor beta chains originate from one sample sequenced in a study of shared clonotypes between healthy human individuals. Only in-frame clones appear in the TCRdb table, and some are missing; sequencing was by immunoSEQ multiplex PCR. The table lists around 2,000,000 clones, 85% to 95% of them singletons, with 0.13% in the top ten. The source material was naive CD4+ T cells sorted from blood. Subset described: CD45RA+ positively selected. These receptors were collected from a man between 18 and 29 years old in good health.

The V call is TRBV7-9, the J call TRBJ1-1, with a tentative D call TRBD1 (5 bases). This CDR3 is built from 16 residues. CDR1 and CDR2 from the germline V gene are SEHNR and FQNEAQ (reference sequence). V shed 0 bases and J shed 0 bases, with 11 bases lying between them. CDR3: CASSLALLGVNTEAFF. The DNA for the CDR3 is TGTGCCAGCAGCTTAGCGCTATTAGGGGTGAACACTGAAGCTTTCTTT. The full variable domain, its missing parts supplied by reference TRBV7-9 and TRBJ1-1, is DTGVSQNPRHKITKRGQNVTFRCDPISEHNRLYWYRQTLGQGPEFLTYFQNEAQLEKSRLLSDRFSAERPKGSFSTLEIQRTEQGDSAMYLCASSLALLGVNTEAFFGQGTRLTVV.

This chain connects TRBV2 to TRBJ2-1; TRBD2 matches 9 bases. The CDR3 spans 16 residues. With V trimmed by 3 bases and J by 7 bases, 10 bases remained unmatched. In germline, CDR1 is SNHLY, CDR2 FYNNEI. CDR3 region: CASSDQGSGRRNEQFF. For the CDR3, the DNA is TGTGCCAGCAGTGACCAGGGGAGCGGGAGGAGGAATGAGCAGTTCTTC. Supplemented by reference TRBV2 and TRBJ2-1, the full variable domain reads EPEVTQTPSHQVTQMGQEVILRCVPISNHLYFYWYRQILGQKVEFLVSFYNNEISEKSEIFDDQFSVERPDGSNFTLKIRSTKLEDSAMYFCASSDQGSGRRNEQFFGPGTRLTVL.

The rearrangement links TRBV28 to TRBJ1-2; 8 bases line up with TRBD1. The CDR3 contains 15 residues. CDR1 and CDR2 from the germline V gene are MDHEN and SYDVKM. Unmatched junction bases numbered 7, after V lost 4 bases and J lost 3 bases. DNA of the CDR3: TGTGCCAGCAGTTCCGCGGACAGGGAGTACTATGGCTACACCTTC. It yields the protein CASSSADREYYGYTF.

This clone has only one observation. V is TRBV7-2 and J is TRBJ2-5; 7 positions agree with TRBD1. The CDR3 spans 15 residues. Losses at the gene ends were 4 bases for V and 1 base for J; bases not matched to a gene: 6. Germline values: CDR1 SGHTA, CDR2 FQGNSA. The chain's CDR3 is CASSSRQGIQETQYF. The CDR3 bases are TGTGCCAGCAGCTCAAGACAGGGCATCCAAGAGACCCAGTACTTC.

The CDR3 region has the DNA TGTGCCAGCTACTACCCGAACACCGGGGAGCTGTTTTTT. Protein product: CASYYPNTGELFF. The chain couples TRBV6-1 to TRBJ2-2; no clear D. The CDR3 consists of 13 residues. Germline loops: CDR1 MNHNS, CDR2 SASEGT. Trimming left V 8 bases short and J 0 bases short, with 7 bases between.

This chain joins TRBV30 and TRBJ1-3; no clear D. Germline lookup yields CDR1 GTSNPN and CDR2 SVGIG (reference sequence). CDR3 size: 12 residues. Trimming removed 6 bases at V and 0 bases at J, with 6 bases between. This CDR3 is CACDPSGNTIYF. In nucleotides, the CDR3 is TGTGCCTGCGACCCCTCTGGAAACACCATATATTTT.

CDR3 loop: CASSYGRGQADTQYF. The CDR3 region has the DNA TGTGCCAGCAGTTACGGGAGGGGGCAAGCAGATACGCAGTATTTT. This chain uses TRBV6-5 with TRBJ2-3, with D perhaps matching TRBD1 or TRBD2 (7 bases each). Deletions cut 2 bases from V and 4 bases from J, with 13 bases between. The germline gives CDR1 MNHEY, CDR2 SVGAGI. The CDR3 extends over 15 amino acids.

The gene calls are TRBV7-2 and TRBJ2-7, with a weak D call TRBD2 (5 bases). The CDR3 is 14 amino acids. The V end lost 2 bases, the J end lost 3 bases, and 11 bases lay between the germline ends. Germline loops: CDR1 SGHTA, CDR2 FQGNSA. CDR3 coding DNA: TGTGCCAGCAGCTTATGGCTAGCTAACTACGAGCAGTACTTC. Protein: CASSLWLANYEQYF. Full variable domain (missing parts from reference TRBV7-2 and TRBJ2-7): GAGVSQSPSNKVTEKGKDVELRCDPISGHTALYWYRQSLGQGLEFLIYFQGNSAPDKSGLPSDRFSAERTGGSVSTLTIQRTQQEDSAVYLCASSLWLANYEQYFGPGTRLTVT.

In its sample, this clone was seen once. This rearrangement joins TRBV10-3 to TRBJ1-6, with unresolved D. Per germline, CDR1 ENHRY and CDR2 SYGVKD. Trimming pared 3 bases from V and 7 bases from J, leaving 7 bases between. The CDR3 loop spans 13 amino acids. The CDR3 loop reads CAISEPGNSPLHF. In DNA, the CDR3 is TGTGCCATCAGTGAACCGGGGAATTCACCCCTCCACTTT.

The V call is TRBV6-6, the J call TRBJ2-3; D is perhaps TRBD2 (6 bases). The CDR3 consists of 15 residues. Trimming shortened V by 4 bases and J by 6 bases, and 17 bases separated the two germline ends. Germline lookup yields CDR1 MNHNY and CDR2 SVGAGI (reference sequence). The CDR3 DNA is TGTGCCAGCAGTTCCCAGATTGGACTACCCGATACGCAGTATTTT. It yields the protein CASSSQIGLPDTQYF.